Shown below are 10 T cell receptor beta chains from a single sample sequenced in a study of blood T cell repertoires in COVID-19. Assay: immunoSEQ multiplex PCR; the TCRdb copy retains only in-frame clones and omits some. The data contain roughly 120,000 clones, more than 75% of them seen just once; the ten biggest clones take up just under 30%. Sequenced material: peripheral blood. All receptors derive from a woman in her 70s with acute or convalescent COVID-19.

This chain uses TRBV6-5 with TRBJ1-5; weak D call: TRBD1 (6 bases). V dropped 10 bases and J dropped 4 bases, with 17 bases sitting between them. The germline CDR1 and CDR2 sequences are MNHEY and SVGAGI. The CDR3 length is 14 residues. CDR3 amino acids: CATLAGANNQPQHF. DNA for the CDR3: TGTGCCACCTTGGCAGGGGCTAATAATCAGCCCCAGCATTTT.

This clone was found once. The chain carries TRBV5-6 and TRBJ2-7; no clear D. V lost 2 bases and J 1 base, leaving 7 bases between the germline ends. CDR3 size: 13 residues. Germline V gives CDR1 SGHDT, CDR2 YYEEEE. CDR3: CASSFGRSYEQYF. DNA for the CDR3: TGTGCCAGCAGCTTCGGCAGGTCCTACGAGCAGTACTTC.

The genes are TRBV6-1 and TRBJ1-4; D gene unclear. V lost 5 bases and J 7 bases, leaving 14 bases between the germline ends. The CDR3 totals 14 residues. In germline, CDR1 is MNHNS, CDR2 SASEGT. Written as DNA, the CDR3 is TGTGCCAGCAGTCCCAGGCGCCTTGGTGAAAAACTGTTTTTT. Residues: CASSPRRLGEKLFF.

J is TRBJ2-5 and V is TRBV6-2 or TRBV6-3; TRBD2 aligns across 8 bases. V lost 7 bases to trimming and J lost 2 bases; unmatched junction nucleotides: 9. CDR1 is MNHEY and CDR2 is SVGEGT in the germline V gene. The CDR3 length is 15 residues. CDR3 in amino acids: CASNPAGAFQETQYF. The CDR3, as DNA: TGTGCCAGCAACCCAGCGGGGGCTTTTCAAGAGACCCAGTACTTC.

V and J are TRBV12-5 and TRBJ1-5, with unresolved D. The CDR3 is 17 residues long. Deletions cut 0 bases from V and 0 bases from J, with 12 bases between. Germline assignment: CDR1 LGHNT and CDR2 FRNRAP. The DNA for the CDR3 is TGTGCTAGTGGTTTGGTACTTACAGTAAATAGCAATCAGCCCCAGCATTTT. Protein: CASGLVLTVNSNQPQHF.

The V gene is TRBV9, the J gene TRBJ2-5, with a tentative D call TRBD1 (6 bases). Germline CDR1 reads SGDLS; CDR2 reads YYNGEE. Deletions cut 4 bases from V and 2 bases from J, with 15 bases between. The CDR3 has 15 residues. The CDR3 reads CASSPTHREQETQYF. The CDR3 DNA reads TGTGCCAGCAGCCCTACTCACAGGGAACAAGAGACCCAGTACTTC.

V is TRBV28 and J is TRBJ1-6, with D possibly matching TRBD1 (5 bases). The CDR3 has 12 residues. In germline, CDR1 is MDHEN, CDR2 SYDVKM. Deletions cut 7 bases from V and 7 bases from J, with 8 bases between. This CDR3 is CASIRGNSPLHF. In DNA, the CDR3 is TGTGCCAGCATAAGGGGCAATTCACCCCTCCACTTT. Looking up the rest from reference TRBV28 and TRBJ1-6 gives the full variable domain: DVKVTQSSRYLVKRTGEKVFLECVQDMDHENMFWYRQDPGLGLRLIYFSYDVKMKEKGDIPEGYSVSREKKERFSLILESASTNQTSMYLCASIRGNSPLHFGNGTRLTVT.

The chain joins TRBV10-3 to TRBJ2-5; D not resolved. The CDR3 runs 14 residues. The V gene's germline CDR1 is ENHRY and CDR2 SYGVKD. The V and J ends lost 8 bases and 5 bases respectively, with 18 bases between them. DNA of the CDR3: TGTGCCATCCTTTCTGGTCCGGGTGGCGAGACCCAGTACTTC. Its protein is CAILSGPGGETQYF.

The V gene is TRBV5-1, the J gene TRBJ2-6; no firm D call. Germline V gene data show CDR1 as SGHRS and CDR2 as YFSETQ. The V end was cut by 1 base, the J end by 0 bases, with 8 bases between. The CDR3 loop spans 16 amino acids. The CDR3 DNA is TGCGCCAGCAGCTTGTGGCAGATCTCTGGGGCCAACGTCCTGACTTTC. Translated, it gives CASSLWQISGANVLTF.

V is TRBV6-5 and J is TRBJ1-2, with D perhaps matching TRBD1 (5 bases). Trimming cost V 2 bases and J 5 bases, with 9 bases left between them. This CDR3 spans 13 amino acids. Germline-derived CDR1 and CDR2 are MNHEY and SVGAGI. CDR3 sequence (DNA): TGTGCCAGCAGTTACACAGGCCGGTATGGCTACACCTTC. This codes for CASSYTGRYGYTF.